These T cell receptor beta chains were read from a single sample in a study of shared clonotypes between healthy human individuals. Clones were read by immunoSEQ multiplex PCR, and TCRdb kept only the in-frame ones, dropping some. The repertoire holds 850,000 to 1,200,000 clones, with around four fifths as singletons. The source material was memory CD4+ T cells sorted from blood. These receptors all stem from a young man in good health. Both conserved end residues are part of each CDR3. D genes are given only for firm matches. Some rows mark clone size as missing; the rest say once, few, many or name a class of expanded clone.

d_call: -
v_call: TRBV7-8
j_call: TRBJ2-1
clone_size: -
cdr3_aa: CASRRGSYNEQFF
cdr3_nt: TGTGCCAGCAGGAGGGGCTCCTACAATGAGCAGTTCTTC

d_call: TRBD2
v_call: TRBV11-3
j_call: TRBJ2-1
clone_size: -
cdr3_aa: CASSLNRTSGSSYNEQFF
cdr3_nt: TGTGCCAGCAGCTTAAATAGAACTAGCGGGAGCTCCTACAATGAGCAGTTCTTC

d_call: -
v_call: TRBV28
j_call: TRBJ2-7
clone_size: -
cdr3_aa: CASRRVGASYEQYF
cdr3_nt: TGTGCCAGCAGGAGGGTTGGGGCCTCCTACGAGCAGTACTTC

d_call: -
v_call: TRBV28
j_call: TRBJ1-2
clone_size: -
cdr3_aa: CASRGSDDRGYTF
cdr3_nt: TGTGCCAGCAGGGGGTCGGACGATAGGGGCTACACCTTC

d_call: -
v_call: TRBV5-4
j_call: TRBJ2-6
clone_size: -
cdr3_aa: CASRSGTQSSGANVLTF
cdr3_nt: TGTGCCAGCAGATCCGGGACGCAAAGCTCTGGGGCCAACGTCCTGACTTTC

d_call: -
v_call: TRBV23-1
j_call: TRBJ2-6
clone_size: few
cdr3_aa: CASSQSDGHSGANVLTF
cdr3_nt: TGCGCCAGCAGTCAATCCGACGGGCACTCTGGGGCCAACGTCCTGACTTTC

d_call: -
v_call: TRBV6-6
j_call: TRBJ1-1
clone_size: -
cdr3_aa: CASSEGWTEAFF
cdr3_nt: TGTGCCAGCAGCGAGGGGTGGACTGAAGCTTTCTTT

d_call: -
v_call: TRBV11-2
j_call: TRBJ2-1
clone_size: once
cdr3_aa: CASSLDPWARFF
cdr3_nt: TGTGCCAGCAGCTTAGATCCATGGGCCAGGTTCTTC

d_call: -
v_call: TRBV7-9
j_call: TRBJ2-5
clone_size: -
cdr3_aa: CASSQDSKETQYF
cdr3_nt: TGTGCCAGCAGCCAGGACAGCAAAGAGACCCAGTACTTC

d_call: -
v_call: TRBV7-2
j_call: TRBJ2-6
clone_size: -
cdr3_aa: CASSLGTAGANVLTF
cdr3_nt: TGTGCCAGCAGCTTAGGTACAGCGGGGGCCAACGTCCTGACTTTC

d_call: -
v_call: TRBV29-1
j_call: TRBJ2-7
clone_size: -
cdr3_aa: CSAWRPPHEQYF
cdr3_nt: TGCAGCGCCTGGCGACCGCCTCACGAGCAGTACTTC

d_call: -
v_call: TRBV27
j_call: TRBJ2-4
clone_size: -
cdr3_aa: CASSPRGGVTKNIQYF
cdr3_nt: TGTGCCAGCAGTCCCAGGGGTGGGGTAACCAAAAACATTCAGTACTTC

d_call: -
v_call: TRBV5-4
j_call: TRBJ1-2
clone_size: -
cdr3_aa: CASSPLGGGAYGYTF
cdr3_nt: TGTGCCAGCAGCCCGTTAGGGGGGGGCGCCTATGGCTACACCTTC

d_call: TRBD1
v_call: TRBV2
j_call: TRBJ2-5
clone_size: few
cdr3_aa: CASSEVGTVQETQYF
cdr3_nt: TGTGCCAGCAGTGAAGTGGGGACAGTCCAAGAGACCCAGTACTTC

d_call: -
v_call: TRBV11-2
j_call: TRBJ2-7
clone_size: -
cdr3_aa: CASSLDHLYEQYF
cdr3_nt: TGTGCCAGCAGCCTGGACCACCTCTACGAGCAGTACTTC

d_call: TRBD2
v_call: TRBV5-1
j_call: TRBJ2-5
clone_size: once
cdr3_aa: CASSLAAGGPSEQYF
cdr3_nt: TGCGCCAGCAGCTTGGCCGCGGGAGGGCCGTCGGAGCAGTACTTC

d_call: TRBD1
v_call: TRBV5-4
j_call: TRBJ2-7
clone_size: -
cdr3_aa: CASSPGQTYEQYF
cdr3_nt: TGTGCCAGCAGCCCGGGACAGACCTACGAGCAGTACTTC

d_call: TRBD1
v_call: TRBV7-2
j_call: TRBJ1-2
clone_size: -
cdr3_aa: CASSPDRGRAGYTF
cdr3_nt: TGTGCCAGCAGCCCAGACAGGGGGCGGGCTGGCTACACCTTC

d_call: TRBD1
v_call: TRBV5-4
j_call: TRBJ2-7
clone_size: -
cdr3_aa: CASSPGTGPSYEQYF
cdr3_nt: TGTGCCAGCAGTCCCGGGACAGGTCCTTCCTACGAGCAGTACTTC

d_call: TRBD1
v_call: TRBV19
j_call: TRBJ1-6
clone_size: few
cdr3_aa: CASNRDRSFNSPLHF
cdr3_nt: TGTGCCAGCAACCGGGACAGGTCCTTTAATTCACCCCTCCACTTT

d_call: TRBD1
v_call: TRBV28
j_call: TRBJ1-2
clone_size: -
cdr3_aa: CASRSPGTGGYGYTF
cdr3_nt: TGTGCCAGCAGGTCCCCCGGGACAGGGGGCTATGGCTACACCTTC

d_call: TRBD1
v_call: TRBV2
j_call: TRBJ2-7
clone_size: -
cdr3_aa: CASRRQGADEQYF
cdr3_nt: TGTGCCAGCCGGAGACAGGGGGCGGACGAGCAGTACTTC

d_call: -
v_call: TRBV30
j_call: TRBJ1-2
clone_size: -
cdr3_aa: CAWRGGPEDYGYTF
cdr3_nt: TGTGCCTGGAGGGGGGGGCCGGAGGACTATGGCTACACCTTC

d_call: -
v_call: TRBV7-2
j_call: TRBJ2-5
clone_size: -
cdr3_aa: CASSLGRGKETQYF
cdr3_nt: TGTGCCAGCAGCTTAGGACGAGGGAAAGAGACCCAGTACTTC

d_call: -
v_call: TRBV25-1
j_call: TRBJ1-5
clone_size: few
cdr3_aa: CASSTQGGLHHF
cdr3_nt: TGTGCCAGCAGTACTCAAGGAGGACTTCATCATTTT

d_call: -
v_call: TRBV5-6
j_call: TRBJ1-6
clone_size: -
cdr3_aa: CASSLLQGDNSPLHF
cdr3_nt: TGTGCCAGCAGCTTACTGCAAGGCGATAATTCACCCCTCCACTTT

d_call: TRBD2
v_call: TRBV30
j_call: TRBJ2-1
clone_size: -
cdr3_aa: CAWSVTGGREQFF
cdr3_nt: TGTGCCTGGAGTGTGACGGGGGGGCGTGAGCAGTTCTTC

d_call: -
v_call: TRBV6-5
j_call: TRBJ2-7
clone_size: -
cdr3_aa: CASSWVTGPYEQYF
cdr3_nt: TGTGCCAGCAGTTGGGTGACAGGCCCCTACGAGCAGTACTTC

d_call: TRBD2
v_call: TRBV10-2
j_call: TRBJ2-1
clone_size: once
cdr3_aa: CASSGTSGREQFF
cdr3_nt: TGCGCCAGCAGTGGGACTAGCGGGAGGGAGCAGTTCTTC